Sequencing of this TCR beta chain was carried out in a study of shared clonotypes between healthy human individuals. Study observations and caveats: Deeper or shallower sequencing was expected to change how clonotypes are shared among donors. Relative to clonotypes present in all four donors, those not shared had lower generation probabilities. Naive CD4 clonotypes overlapped across several donors at roughly 5%.

The ends were cut back, 5 bases at V and 7 bases at J, with 12 bases in the middle. Germline V gene sequence: CDR1 MNHEY, CDR2 SMNVEV (reference sequence). This CDR3 region has 12 residues. Generated by immunoSEQ multiplex PCR, the TCRdb table keeps only in-frame clones and is missing some. The sample lists roughly 590,000 clones, 95% occurring once. This clone occurred once. Its target is unknown. The same CDR3 can be traced to other DNA sequences in this sample. Naive-designated CD8 cells lacked CD45RO, were positively enriched for CCR7, and omitted terminally differentiated effector memory CD45RA+ cells. HIV-negative, healthy adults without recent acute infections or vaccinations were the donors.

The TCR sequence derives from a woman aged 25 to 39 in good health. Sequences were obtained from naive CD8+ T cells sorted from blood. The chain combines TRBV27 with TRBJ2-7; D call uncertain. The CDR3 bases are TGTGCCAGCAGTCCGGGTGTTGGGGAGCAGTACTTC. Amino acid sequence: CASSPGVGEQYF.